This T cell receptor (beta chain) is drawn from a study of OX40 agonist ivuxolimab in advanced cancers. Study at large: Partial responses were recorded for three patients, including one with hepatocellular carcinoma and two with cutaneous melanoma.

TCRdb keeps only in-frame clones here, not all; method: immunoSEQ multiplex PCR. The data show 55,000 to 90,000 clones, roughly 80% seen once. V was pared by 2 bases and J by 5 bases, with 4 bases of the junction left unmatched. The CDR3 is 16 residues long. CDR1 is MDHEN and CDR2 is SYDVKM in the germline V gene. The sample in question was CD4+ or CD8+ T cells sorted from blood, obtained in a trial of the OX40 agonist ivuxolimab. This TCR came from an adult with an advanced solid tumor such as melanoma, head and neck, liver or kidney cancer. This chain connects TRBV28 to TRBJ2-3; 13 bases map to TRBD2. The CDR3 sequence: CASSLTSGGVIDTQYF. The CDR3 region has the DNA TGTGCCAGCAGTTTAACTAGCGGGGGGGTAATAGATACGCAGTATTTT. Complete variable domain (other parts from reference TRBV28 and TRBJ2-3): DVKVTQSSRYLVKRTGEKVFLECVQDMDHENMFWYRQDPGLGLRLIYFSYDVKMKEKGDIPEGYSVSREKKERFSLILESASTNQTSMYLCASSLTSGGVIDTQYFGPGTRLTVL.